These 14 T cell receptor beta chains share one sample of origin, sequenced in a study of blood T cell repertoires in COVID-19 (dated by TCRdb to 2020 to 2022). Libraries were made using the immunoSEQ multiplex PCR assay. TCRdb re-hosts the immuneACCESS table, in-frame sequences only. Its copies lack some clones; in the studies checked, an unresolved V gene accounts for under half of them, and the cause for the rest is not known. Counted in this sample were a few hundred thousand clones; roughly 91% of them appeared once. The ten biggest clones cover about 1.8% of the sample. Sequencing was carried out using PBMCs or T cells enriched from blood (not recorded which). The receptors come from a woman aged 25-40 years who had recovered from COVID-19.

The gene calls are TRBV2 and TRBJ2-7, with a possible D match to TRBD2 (7 bases). With 1 base removed from V and 4 bases from J, the gap between germline ends came to 14 bases. CDR3 length: 15 amino acids. CDR1 SNHLY and CDR2 FYNNEI come from the germline V gene. The CDR3 sequence is CASSEEGGTIYEQYF. CDR3 sequence (DNA): TGTGCCAGCAGTGAAGAGGGGGGGACTATTTACGAGCAGTACTTC.

The rearrangement joins TRBV9 to TRBJ2-2, with 12 bases matching TRBD2. CDR3 length: 17 residues. With 3 bases clipped from V and 0 bases from J, the junction kept 3 bases outside the gene matches. From germline, CDR1 is SGDLS and CDR2 YYNGEE. CDR3 sequence (DNA): TGTGCCAGCAGCGGGACTAGCGGGGCCCCGAACACCGGGGAGCTGTTTTTT. Its translation is CASSGTSGAPNTGELFF.

The rearrangement links TRBV24-1 to TRBJ2-1; 8 bases are shared with TRBD2. V gave up 7 bases and J gave up 6 bases; unmatched junction bases: 7. The CDR3 runs 14 residues. The germline V gene encodes CDR1 KGHDR and CDR2 SFDVKD. This CDR3 is CATRGLELRNEQFF. CDR3 DNA: TGTGCCACCAGGGGACTAGAACTGCGCAATGAGCAGTTCTTC.

In DNA form, the CDR3 reads TGTGCCAGCAGCCAAGGAACTAGCGGGAGAGGAGAGACCCAGTACTTC. Its translation: CASSQGTSGRGETQYF. The chain is built from TRBV14 and TRBJ2-5; 11 positions match TRBD2. Trimming cost V 1 base and J 4 bases; bases outside gene matches: 5. Germline assignment: CDR1 SGHDN and CDR2 FVKESK. CDR3 length: 16 amino acids.

The chain carries TRBV19 and TRBJ2-7, with D perhaps TRBD2 (5 bases). The CDR3 covers 17 residues. V was pared by 3 bases and J by 2 bases, with 20 bases between. Germline CDR1 reads LNHDA; CDR2 reads SQIVND (reference sequence). CDR3: CASSILSPAAFPYEQYF. CDR3 sequence (DNA): TGTGCCAGTAGTATTCTGAGTCCAGCGGCGTTTCCCTACGAGCAGTACTTC.

The chain combines TRBV5-4 with TRBJ2-2; 7 bases line up with TRBD2. The V and J ends lost 1 base and 4 bases, in that order; junction bases with no gene match: 4. The CDR3 length is 15 residues. Germline V lookup: CDR1 SGHNT, CDR2 YYREEE (reference sequence). CDR3 bases: TGTGCCAGCAGCTTGAGGGCTAGCGGCACCGGGGAGCTGTTTTTT. The encoded protein is CASSLRASGTGELFF.

The chain couples TRBV10-3 to TRBJ2-7; 14 bases are a match to TRBD2. Germline CDR1 reads ENHRY; CDR2 reads SYGVKD. The CDR3 has 16 residues. With V trimmed by 7 bases and J by 7 bases, 12 bases remained unmatched. CDR3 DNA sequence: TGTGCCATCAACTCCCCTGGGACTAGCGGGAGAAGTGAGCAGTACTTC. This sequence encodes CAINSPGTSGRSEQYF.

This rearrangement joins TRBV2 to TRBJ1-2; 9 positions match TRBD1. Germline-derived CDR1 and CDR2 are SNHLY and FYNNEI. This CDR3 contains 14 residues. J gave up 8 bases and V 6 bases, and 10 bases lay outside the gene matches. CDR3 DNA sequence: TGTGCCAGCAGGCTGGGACAGGGAGTAGGCGGCTACACCTTC. Amino acid sequence: CASRLGQGVGGYTF.

As concerns this clone: Germline and junction disagree at one end, which may indicate a read error. The chain uses TRBV7-7 and TRBJ2-5; a weak D match, TRBD1 (6 bases). This CDR3 region has 14 residues. CDR1 is SSHAT and CDR2 is FNYEAQ in the germline V gene (reference sequence). For the CDR3, the DNA is TGTGCTAGCAGCTCGTACAGGGACCAAGAGACCCAGTACTTC. This encodes CASSSYRDQETQYF.

V usage is TRBV13 and J usage is TRBJ1-3; no clear D gene. The CDR3 totals 15 residues. Germline V gene sequence: CDR1 PRHDT, CDR2 FYEKMQ (reference sequence). Trimming pared 1 base from V and 0 bases from J, leaving 7 bases between. CDR3 amino acids: CASSLVGSSGNTIYF. CDR3 DNA: TGTGCCAGCAGCTTAGTGGGGAGCTCTGGAAACACCATATATTTT.

V gene TRBV30 combines with J gene TRBJ2-7; D may be TRBD2 (5 bases). The CDR3 has 13 residues. From germline, CDR1 is GTSNPN and CDR2 SVGIG (reference sequence). The V end was cut by 0 bases, the J end by 2 bases, with 8 bases between. CDR3 in amino acids: CAWSVLETYEQYF. The CDR3 bases are TGTGCCTGGAGTGTACTAGAAACCTACGAGCAGTACTTC.

This clone was seen a handful of times. The V gene is TRBV11-3, the J gene TRBJ2-5, with 8 bases that match TRBD2. Per germline, CDR1 SGHNT and CDR2 YENEEA. J lost 5 bases, V lost 3 bases, and 2 bases had no gene match. The CDR3 sequence is 13 residues long. CDR3 in DNA: TGTGCCAGCAGCTTCGGCGGGGGGGAGACCCAGTACTTC. Protein sequence: CASSFGGGETQYF.

The chain joins TRBV3-1 (or the pseudogene TRBV3-2) to TRBJ1-1, with D perhaps matching TRBD1 (5 bases). Germline V gives CDR1 LGHDT, CDR2 YNNKEL (reference sequence). Trimming took 4 bases from V and 1 from J, leaving 10 bases between them. The CDR3 loop spans 14 amino acids. This CDR3 is CASSLKTANTEAFF. The DNA of the CDR3 is TGTGCCAGCAGCCTTAAGACAGCGAACACTGAAGCTTTCTTT.

The chain has TRBV5-4 and TRBJ1-1, with 7 nucleotides matching TRBD1. The CDR3 is made up of 13 amino acids. CDR1 and CDR2 (germline): SGHNT, YYREEE (reference sequence). After removal of 0 bases from V and 4 bases from J, the junction contained 0 bases not matched to a gene. The CDR3: CASSLEGATEAFF. The CDR3 DNA reads as TGTGCCAGCAGCTTGGAGGGGGCCACTGAAGCTTTCTTT.